What follows are 21 T cell receptor beta chains derived from one specimen sequenced in a study of T cell responses to AZD1222 COVID-19 vaccine. Produced via immunoSEQ multiplex PCR; TCRdb's table is partial and in-frame only. The sample yields around 170,000 clones, around 90% seen once. The sequencing used peripheral blood, collected 28 days after the second AZD1222 dose. These TCRs come from an adult who received the AZD1222 COVID-19 vaccine.

This chain links TRBV6-1 with TRBJ1-2; D perhaps matches TRBD1 (6 bases). The V end lost 3 bases, the J end lost 6 bases, and 17 bases lay between the germline ends. Germline V gene sequence: CDR1 MNHNS, CDR2 SASEGT. The CDR3 consists of 15 residues. DNA of the CDR3: TGTGCCAGCAGTGATGGGGCGACAGGTTGGGATGGCTACACCTTC. This sequence encodes CASSDGATGWDGYTF.

The J gene is TRBJ2-5, the V gene TRBV7-2; 9 nucleotides match TRBD2. Germline CDR1 reads SGHTA; CDR2 reads FQGNSA. The J segment lost 5 bases and the V segment lost 1 base, leaving 2 bases of the junction unmatched. The CDR3 consists of 14 residues. The CDR3: CASSLVAGGETQYF. The CDR3 nucleotides are TGTGCCAGCAGCTTAGTGGCGGGGGGGGAGACCCAGTACTTC.

This sequence joins TRBV3-1 (or the pseudogene TRBV3-2) and TRBJ2-5; D perhaps matches TRBD1 (6 bases). The CDR3 covers 14 residues. Trimming removed 2 bases from V and 1 base from J, with 8 bases in between. Per the germline V gene, CDR1 is LGHDT and CDR2 is YNNKEL (reference sequence). DNA of the CDR3: TGTGCCAGCAGCCAACGGGACACCCAAGAGACCCAGTACTTC. It is translated as CASSQRDTQETQYF.

As DNA, the CDR3 is TGTGCCAGCAGCTTAGGGGACTATGGCTACACCTTC. Protein product: CASSLGDYGYTF. The chain combines TRBV7-8 with TRBJ1-2; D remains unclear. The CDR3 sequence is 12 residues long. Germline loops: CDR1 SGHVS, CDR2 FQNEAQ. Trimming pared 1 base from V and 3 bases from J, leaving 3 bases between.

The V call is TRBV27, the J call TRBJ2-1; TRBD1 might be the D (6 bases). The V end lost 4 bases, the J end lost 5 bases, and 24 bases lay between the germline ends. The CDR3 contains 18 residues. The germline CDR1 and CDR2 sequences are MNHEY and SMNVEV (reference sequence). The DNA for the CDR3 is TGTGCCAGCAGTTCCCCGACACGGTACAGGGAAGTACACAATGAGCAGTTCTTC. Its protein product is CASSSPTRYREVHNEQFF.

This chain joins TRBV6-5 and TRBJ1-4; D is ambiguous. Germline lookup yields CDR1 MNHEY and CDR2 SVGAGI. The CDR3 sequence is 13 residues long. Trimming removed 8 bases from V and 3 bases from J, with 10 bases in between. The CDR3 coding sequence is TGTGCCAGCTTGGGGTCTTCTAATGAAAAACTGTTTTTT. Protein: CASLGSSNEKLFF.

A note on this clone: A read error may produce the germline difference seen at one junction end. The V gene is TRBV28, the J gene TRBJ2-7; either TRBD1 or TRBD2 may fit D (6 bases each). The CDR3 runs to 12 residues. The germline CDR1 and CDR2 sequences are MDHEN and SYDVKM. The CDR3 coding sequence is TGTGCCAGCAGAAAACTGGGGGGCGAGAAGGCCTTC. It specifies CASRKLGGEKAF.

The rearrangement uses TRBV7-9 and TRBJ2-2; 8 positions match TRBD2. The trim removed 5 bases at V and 4 bases at J, leaving 9 bases unmatched. This CDR3 spans 16 amino acids. CDR1 and CDR2 (germline): SEHNR, FQNEAQ (reference sequence). CDR3 bases: TGTGCCAGCAGCCGCCGGGGGGGCCTTGGCACCGGGGAGCTGTTTTTT. It encodes CASSRRGGLGTGELFF. Full variable domain (remainder filled in from reference TRBV7-9 and TRBJ2-2): DTGVSQNPRHKITKRGQNVTFRCDPISEHNRLYWYRQTLGQGPEFLTYFQNEAQLEKSRLLSDRFSAERPKGSFSTLEIQRTEQGDSAMYLCASSRRGGLGTGELFFGEGSRLTVL.

The J gene is TRBJ1-1, the V gene TRBV18; maybe TRBD1 (6 bases). In germline, CDR1 is KGHSH, CDR2 LQKENI. CDR3 length: 13 amino acids. Trimming left V 4 bases short and J 5 bases short, with 11 bases between. The CDR3 DNA sequence: TGTGCCAGCTCACTAACACAGGGAACTGAAGCTTTCTTT. Translated, it gives CASSLTQGTEAFF.

This clone showed up just once. The rearrangement links TRBV6-5 to TRBJ1-4, with 8 bases fitting TRBD1. This CDR3 has 16 residues. Per the germline V gene, CDR1 is MNHEY and CDR2 is SVGAGI. V lost 4 bases to trimming and J lost 0 bases; unmatched junction nucleotides: 4. DNA for the CDR3: TGTGCCAGCAGTTCCTTGGGACAGGCAACTAATGAAAAACTGTTTTTT. Translating it yields CASSSLGQATNEKLFF.

The chain couples TRBV9 to TRBJ1-3; maybe TRBD1 (6 bases). Germline V gene sequence: CDR1 SGDLS, CDR2 YYNGEE. V lost 3 bases and J lost 4, with 20 bases in between. There are 17 residues in the CDR3. CDR3 region: CASSEESTGFPGNTIYF. Written as DNA, the CDR3 is TGTGCCAGCAGCGAGGAGTCCACAGGGTTTCCCGGAAACACCATATATTTT. Full variable domain (missing parts from reference TRBV9 and TRBJ1-3): DSGVTQTPKHLITATGQRVTLRCSPRSGDLSVYWYQQSLDQGLQFLIQYYNGEERAKGNILERFSAQQFPDLHSELNLSSLELGDSALYFCASSEESTGFPGNTIYFGEGSWLTVV.

The chain joins TRBV14 to TRBJ1-1; perhaps TRBD1 as D (5 bases). CDR1 and CDR2 from the germline V gene are SGHDN and FVKESK. V lost 0 bases and J lost 9, with 11 bases in between. The CDR3 runs 13 residues. CDR3 DNA: TGTGCCAGCAGCCAAGAAAGGGCGGGACAAGCTTTCTTT. The encoded protein is CASSQERAGQAFF.

This chain joins TRBV7-9 and TRBJ2-7, with TRBD1 matching over 7 bases. This CDR3 comprises 17 residues. Trimming took 1 base from V and 3 from J; bases not matched to a gene: 12. Germline-derived CDR1 and CDR2 are SEHNR and FQNEAQ (reference sequence). This CDR3 is CASSLGSYDRVFYEQYF. Written as DNA, the CDR3 is TGTGCCAGCAGCTTAGGGTCCTACGACAGGGTGTTCTACGAGCAGTACTTC.

The rearrangement joins TRBV7-2 to TRBJ1-2; 10 nucleotides match TRBD1. Trimming at V came to 3 bases and at J to 6 bases, leaving 4 bases not matched to a gene. Per germline, CDR1 SGHTA and CDR2 FQGNSA. The CDR3 runs 14 residues. CDR3 in amino acids: CASSFRQGADGYTF. The CDR3 DNA reads as TGTGCCAGCAGCTTCCGACAGGGGGCGGATGGCTACACCTTC.

The chain has TRBV5-1 and TRBJ1-6; possibly TRBD1 for D (6 bases). The germline CDR1 and CDR2 sequences are SGHRS and YFSETQ. Trimming stripped 0 bases from V and 6 bases from J, with 13 bases between. This CDR3 is 16 amino acids long. CDR3 in DNA: TGCGCCAGCAGCTTGGAGCAGGGGAGGGGTAATTCACCCCTCCACTTT. This encodes CASSLEQGRGNSPLHF.

Details on this clone: Other DNA sequences in the sample encode the same CDR3. The chain carries TRBV5-1 and TRBJ2-5, with unresolved D. V lost 3 bases and J 1 base, leaving 1 base between the germline ends. CDR1 and CDR2 (germline): SGHRS, YFSETQ. CDR3 length equals 11 residues. The CDR3 bases are TGCGCCAGCAGCTCCCAAGAGACCCAGTACTTC. Translated, it gives CASSSQETQYF. The full variable domain, in which reference TRBV5-1 and TRBJ2-5 provide the parts outside the CDR3, is KAGVTQTPRYLIKTRGQQVTLSCSPISGHRSVSWYQQTPGQGLQFLFEYFSETQRNKGNFPGRFSGRQFSNSRSEMNVSTLELGDSALYLCASSSQETQYFGPGTRLLVL.

The chain is built from TRBV20-1 and TRBJ2-2; D is uncertain. Germline CDR1 and CDR2: DFQATT and SNEGSKA (reference sequence). CDR3 length: 11 residues. Trimming stripped 6 bases from V and 4 bases from J, with 6 bases between. The CDR3 DNA is TGCAGTGCGCCGCCCACCGGGGAGCTGTTTTTT. Its translation is CSAPPTGELFF.

The V gene is TRBV4-1, the J gene TRBJ1-2, with TRBD1 matching 9 bases. Trimming cost V 4 bases and J 3 bases; bases outside gene matches: 6. This CDR3 contains 15 residues. Germline-derived CDR1 and CDR2 are MGHRA and YSYEKL. CDR3 sequence (DNA): TGCGCCAGCAGCCCGGGACAGGGACCTGACTATGGCTACACCTTC. Protein sequence: CASSPGQGPDYGYTF.

The sample holds one count of this clone. This CDR3 reads CASSLAGRTGDQEQFF. For the CDR3, the DNA is TGCGCCAGCAGCTTGGCCGGAAGGACAGGGGACCAAGAGCAGTTCTTC. The chain carries TRBV5-1 and TRBJ2-1; TRBD1 matches 9 bases. The V segment lost 0 bases and the J segment 10 bases; nucleotides outside the gene matches: 11. This CDR3 is 16 amino acids long. Germline V CDR1 and CDR2: SGHRS, YFSETQ.

The J gene is TRBJ2-5, the V gene TRBV19, with TRBD1 matching over 7 bases. Germline CDR1 LNHDA, CDR2 SQIVND (reference sequence). With 3 bases clipped from V and 2 bases from J, the junction kept 6 bases outside the gene matches. CDR3 length: 15 residues. The CDR3 nucleotides are TGTGCCAGTAGTATGGCAGGGGGAACACAAGAGACCCAGTACTTC. Protein product: CASSMAGGTQETQYF.

This rearrangement joins TRBV19 to TRBJ1-2, with no clear D. Trimming left V 5 bases short and J 7 bases short, with 11 bases between. This CDR3 contains 12 residues. Looked up from germline, CDR1 is LNHDA and CDR2 is SQIVND (reference sequence). The CDR3 protein is CASSFVERGYTF. In DNA, the CDR3 is TGTGCCAGTAGTTTCGTCGAACGTGGCTACACCTTC.